The T cell receptor (beta chain) described here comes from a study of blood T cell repertoires in COVID-19. Study background: There were acute and convalescent COVID-19 samples, and they came from the United States, Italy and Spain. From T cells, B-cell-depleted T cells, or PBMCs came the material, which was cDNA or gDNA.

The repertoire was sequenced with immunoSEQ multiplex PCR; TCRdb's copy has only in-frame clones and lacks some. The table includes just over 250,000 clones, approximately 89% detected once. The Seattle patients joined while their infection was active and were tracked longitudinally afterward. Germline-derived CDR1 and CDR2 are MNHEY and SMNVEV (reference sequence). The V and J ends lost 8 bases and 6 bases respectively, with 16 bases between them. The CDR3 consists of 13 residues. The receptor's source is a woman aged 70-85 years with COVID-19, enrolled during active disease. The specimen sequenced was peripheral blood. This chain uses TRBV27 with TRBJ1-1; no clear D. The CDR3 sequence: CASRRRGWPEAFF. The CDR3 region has the DNA TGTGCCAGCCGCCGGCGCGGGTGGCCTGAAGCTTTCTTT.